A selection of T cell receptor beta chains follows, all from one sample in a study of human T cells and chemical hapten exposure. TCRdb reprocessed the RACE reads via MiXCR and lists one record per CDR3 protein. The sample lists more than 110,000 distinct CDR3 sequences; 12% were seen once. Sequencing used whole blood, obtained in connection with sensitization to the hapten diphenylcyclopropenone (DPC). These receptors were collected from a woman between 50 and 59 years old with alopecia areata. Some clones in this sample may be carry-over from other donors' samples. CDR3s include the opening cysteine and the closing phenylalanine or tryptophan.

J gene: TRBJ1-1; V gene: TRBV7-2; CDR3 protein: CASSWTGSGAFF
J gene: TRBJ1-3; V gene: TRBV5-1; CDR3 protein: CASSLAAGSGNTIYF
J gene: TRBJ1-1; V gene: TRBV21-1; CDR3 protein: CASPTSNWGPLCAEAFF
J gene: TRBJ2-7; V gene: TRBV5-1; CDR3 protein: CASSSGDPTSIYEQYF
J gene: TRBJ1-2; V gene: TRBV5-1; CDR3 protein: CASSPGTAFTLTGYTF
J gene: TRBJ2-2; V gene: TRBV7-9; CDR3 protein: CASSSRRNLNTGELFF
J gene: TRBJ2-1; V gene: TRBV5-6; CDR3 protein: CASSLGWGDGYNEQFF
J gene: TRBJ2-7; V gene: TRBV12-3/TRBV12-4; CDR3 protein: CASSQQGVGSYEQYF
J gene: TRBJ2-7; V gene: TRBV20-1; CDR3 protein: CSASGQGLAYEQYF
J gene: TRBJ1-3; V gene: TRBV2; CDR3 protein: CASSETGYSGNTIYF
J gene: TRBJ2-7; V gene: TRBV29-1; CDR3 protein: CSVPDGWNGEQYF
J gene: TRBJ2-3; V gene: TRBV11-2; CDR3 protein: CASSLVRDGRYTQYF
J gene: TRBJ2-7; V gene: TRBV12-3/TRBV12-4; CDR3 protein: CASSFFSPPREQYF
J gene: TRBJ2-3; V gene: TRBV19; CDR3 protein: CASTMRDTQYF
J gene: TRBJ2-5; V gene: TRBV4-3; CDR3 protein: CASSQDLGGGETQYF
J gene: TRBJ2-1; V gene: TRBV18; CDR3 protein: CASSPGFEREQFF
J gene: TRBJ2-7; V gene: TRBV5-1; CDR3 protein: CASSLAGGPYEQYF
J gene: TRBJ2-7; V gene: TRBV7-2; CDR3 protein: CASSPTLAAYEQYF
J gene: TRBJ2-3; V gene: TRBV24-1; CDR3 protein: CATSDAGWGTDTQYF
J gene: TRBJ1-6; V gene: TRBV6-6; CDR3 protein: CASRPPIGGWEYNSPLHF
J gene: TRBJ2-7; V gene: TRBV20-1; CDR3 protein: CSARELAGFSYEQYF
J gene: TRBJ2-5; V gene: TRBV12-3/TRBV12-4; CDR3 protein: CASTPGGRETQYF